The T cell receptor (beta chain) described here comes from a study of shared clonotypes between healthy human individuals. Study-wide context: A couple of women and a few men aged 18 to 49 made up the donors.

The authors ran the assay at deep level. Repertoires were generated with immunoSEQ multiplex PCR, while TCRdb's copy carries only in-frame clones and drops some. Of about a million clones listed, 60% to 80% are singletons. Recent vaccinations or acute infections were absent in the healthy HIV-negative adult donors. This clonotype was sampled from a man between 18 and 29 years old in good health. Some clones in this sample may be carry-over from other donors' samples. The sample comprised memory CD4+ T cells from PBMCs. Subset defined: CD45RA-negative fraction.

The DNA of the CDR3 is TGCGCCAGCAGCGCCTCAGGGGACTTATTCACAGATACGCAGTATTTT. It is translated as CASSASGDLFTDTQYF. V usage is TRBV5-1 and J usage is TRBJ2-3; D may correspond to TRBD1 or TRBD2 (6 bases each). V was trimmed by 4 bases and J by 2 bases, leaving 17 bases between them. From germline, CDR1 is SGHRS and CDR2 YFSETQ. The CDR3 has 16 amino acids.